A single sample is the source of the 6 T cell receptor beta chains below, sequenced in a study of identical twins. MiXCR was run by TCRdb on the 5' RACE reads, yielding one entry per CDR3 protein. In the table there are roughly 240,000 distinct CDR3 sequences, 7.5% of which are singletons. These same data were also listed under a study on yellow fever vaccine responses in identical twins.

Sample: CD8+ T cells sorted from blood. These receptors originate from a woman younger than 30 in good health.

This clonotype has only a few counts. This chain links TRBV12-3 or TRBV12-4 with TRBJ1-4; tentative D call: TRBD1 (6 bases). The ends were cut back, 1 base at V and 10 bases at J, with 16 bases in the middle. The CDR3 sequence is 15 residues long. The CDR3 coding sequence is TGTGCCAGCAGTTTAGTTCGGACAGTAGCGGGAAAACTGTTTTTT. Amino acid sequence: CASSLVRTVAGKLFF.

This clonotype was picked up many times. The chain combines TRBV4-1 with TRBJ2-1, with TRBD1 as a possible D gene (5 bases). CDR1 is MGHRA and CDR2 is YSYEKL in the germline V gene. The V end lost 0 bases, the J end lost 5 bases, and 11 bases lay between the germline ends. The length of the CDR3 is 15 residues. CDR3 residues: CASSQEGEFDNEQFF. The CDR3 region has the DNA TGCGCCAGCAGCCAAGAAGGGGAATTCGACAATGAGCAGTTCTTC.

This clonotype was picked up many times. This CDR3 is CSANSGSGFEQFF. DNA for the CDR3: TGCAGTGCTAATAGCGGGAGTGGTTTTGAGCAGTTCTTC. The chain is built from TRBV20-1 and TRBJ2-1; 9 nucleotides agree with TRBD2. J gave up 9 bases and V 4 bases, and 7 bases lay outside the gene matches. The CDR3 spans 13 residues. CDR1 is DFQATT and CDR2 is SNEGSKA in the germline V gene (reference sequence).

This clonotype was counted a few times. J is TRBJ2-5 and V is TRBV12-3 or TRBV12-4; 9 nucleotides match TRBD1. This CDR3 has 14 residues. Trimming at V came to 6 bases and at J to 5 bases, leaving 7 bases not matched to a gene. In nucleotides, the CDR3 is TGTGCCAGCAGAAACACAGGGGGCAGCGAGACCCAGTACTTC. This sequence encodes CASRNTGGSETQYF.

The table lists this clonotype with a few counts. The genes are TRBV27 and TRBJ2-1; TRBD2 matches 11 bases. The CDR3 contains 15 residues. CDR1 and CDR2 (germline): MNHEY, SMNVEV (reference sequence). V lost 8 bases, J lost 8 bases, and 11 bases stayed unmatched. CDR3 sequence (DNA): TGTGCCAGCCAATTAGCGGGAGGGCCCCCGGATGAGCAGTTCTTC. Its translation: CASQLAGGPPDEQFF.

The sample holds a few counts of this clonotype. The chain employs TRBV7-7 and TRBJ2-6; D is ambiguous. CDR1 is SSHAT and CDR2 is FNYEAQ in the germline V gene (reference sequence). The CDR3 has 14 residues. The V end lost 1 base, the J end lost 4 bases, and 5 bases lay between the germline ends. CDR3 residues: CASSLEGGANVLTF. CDR3 sequence (DNA): TGTGCCAGCAGCTTAGAAGGGGGGGCCAACGTCCTGACTTTC.